This paragraph reports one T cell receptor beta chain. The antigen remains unidentified. Per the germline V gene, CDR1 is MGHRA and CDR2 is YSYEKL. Trimming stripped 3 bases from V and 5 bases from J, with 8 bases between. The CDR3 is made up of 13 amino acids. The record originates from a study of cytomegalovirus exposure and HLA in healthy donors. Study conclusions and caveats: Confirmation was obtained in vitro that a few CMV-associated chains are specific for CMV antigens. Many donors carried some public TCRs, although rarity characterized most TCR sequences.

This PCR relied on a set of 60 Vbeta primers and 13 Jbeta primers. TCRdb's copy holds only in-frame clones and misses some; the assay was immunoSEQ multiplex PCR. Counted here are about 120,000 clones, over 60% occurring once; the ten biggest clones make up 2% to 2.5%. This clonotype originated in a man aged 18 to 35 in good health and CMV-seronegative. The sequenced material came from PBMCs. The rearrangement uses TRBV4-1 and TRBJ1-5; perhaps TRBD1 as D (5 bases). CDR3 bases: TGCGCCAGCAGCCATGGGGGGGATCAGCCCCAGCATTTT. Amino acids: CASSHGGDQPQHF.